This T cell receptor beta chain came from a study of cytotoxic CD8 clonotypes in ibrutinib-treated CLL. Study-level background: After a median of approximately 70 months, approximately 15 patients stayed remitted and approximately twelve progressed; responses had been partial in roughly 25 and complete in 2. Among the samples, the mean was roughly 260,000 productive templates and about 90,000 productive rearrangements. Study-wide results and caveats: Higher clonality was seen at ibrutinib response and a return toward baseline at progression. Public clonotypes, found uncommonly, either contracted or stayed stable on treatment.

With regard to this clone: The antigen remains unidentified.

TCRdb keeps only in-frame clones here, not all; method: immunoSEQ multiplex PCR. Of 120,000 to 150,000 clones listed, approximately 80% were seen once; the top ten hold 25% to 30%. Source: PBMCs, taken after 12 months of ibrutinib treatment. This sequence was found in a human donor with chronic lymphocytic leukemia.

In DNA form, the CDR3 reads TGTGCCAGCACTGGGGGACAGGGCGCTCCGTTGGAAGCTTTCTTT. It specifies CASTGGQGAPLEAFF. The chain is built from TRBV6-5 and TRBJ1-1; 9 bases agree with TRBD1. This CDR3 comprises 15 residues. CDR1 is MNHEY, CDR2 SVGAGI, per germline. Trimming cost V 7 bases and J 8 bases; bases outside gene matches: 14.